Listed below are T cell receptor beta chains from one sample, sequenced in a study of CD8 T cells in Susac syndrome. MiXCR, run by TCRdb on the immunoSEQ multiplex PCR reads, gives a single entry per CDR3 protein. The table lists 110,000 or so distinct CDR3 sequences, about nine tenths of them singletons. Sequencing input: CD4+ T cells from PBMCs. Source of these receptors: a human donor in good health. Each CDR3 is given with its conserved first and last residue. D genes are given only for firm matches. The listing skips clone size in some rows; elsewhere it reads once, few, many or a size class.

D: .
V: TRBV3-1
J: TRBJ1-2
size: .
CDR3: CASSLSPTVTNYGYTF
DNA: TGTGCCAGCAGCCTCTCCCCGACAGTAACTAACTATGGCTACACCTTC

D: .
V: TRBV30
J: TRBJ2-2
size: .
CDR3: CAWITGAGSNTGELFF
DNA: TGTGCCTGGATCACCGGGGCGGGGTCGAACACCGGGGAGCTGTTTTTT

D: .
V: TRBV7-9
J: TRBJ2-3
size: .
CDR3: CASKGRSTDTQYF
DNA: TGTGCCAGCAAGGGACGTAGCACAGATACGCAGTATTTT

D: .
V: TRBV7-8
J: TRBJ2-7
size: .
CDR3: CASSLHGGTYEQYF
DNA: TGTGCCAGCAGCTTACATGGCGGGACCTACGAGCAGTACTTC

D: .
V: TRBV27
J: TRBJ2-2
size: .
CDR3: CASSFSGNTGELFF
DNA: TGTGCCAGCAGTTTCAGCGGGAACACCGGGGAGCTGTTTTTT

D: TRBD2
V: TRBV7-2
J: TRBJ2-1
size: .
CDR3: CASSFLSGTSGRNEQFF
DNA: TGTGCCAGCAGCTTCCTCTCCGGGACTAGCGGGAGAAATGAGCAGTTCTTC

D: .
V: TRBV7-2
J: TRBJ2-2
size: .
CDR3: CASSPTSGWHTGELFF
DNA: TGTGCCAGCAGCCCAACCAGCGGGTGGCACACCGGGGAGCTGTTTTTT

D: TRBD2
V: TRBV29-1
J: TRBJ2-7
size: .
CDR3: CSVGTMGEQYF
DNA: TGCAGCGTCGGGACTATGGGCGAGCAGTACTTC

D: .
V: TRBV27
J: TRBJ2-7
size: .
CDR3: CASSPTFSLFEQPYEQYF
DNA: TGTGCCAGCAGTCCCACATTTTCCCTTTTTGAACAACCCTACGAGCAGTACTTC

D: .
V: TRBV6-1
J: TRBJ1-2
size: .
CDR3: CATSIYTTEPYGYTF
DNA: TGTGCCACCTCCATCTATACGACAGAACCCTATGGCTACACCTTC

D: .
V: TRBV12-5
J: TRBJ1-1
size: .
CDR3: CASGPRGGLDTEAFF
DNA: TGTGCTAGTGGACCCCGCGGGGGACTCGACACTGAAGCTTTCTTT

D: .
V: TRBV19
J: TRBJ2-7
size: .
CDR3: CASSSYLSSYEQYF
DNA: TGTGCCAGTAGTTCGTATCTTAGCTCCTACGAGCAGTACTTC

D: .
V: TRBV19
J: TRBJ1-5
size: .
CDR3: CASKKGLGQPQHF
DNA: TGTGCCAGTAAAAAGGGCCTGGGGCAGCCCCAGCATTTT

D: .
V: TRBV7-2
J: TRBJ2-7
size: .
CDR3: CASSQASYGYEQYF
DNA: TGTGCCAGCAGCCAGGCCAGCTATGGCTACGAGCAGTACTTC

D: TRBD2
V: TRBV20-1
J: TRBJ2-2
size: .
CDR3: CSASLSGRATGELFF
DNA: TGCAGTGCTAGCCTCAGCGGGAGGGCGACCGGGGAGCTGTTTTTT

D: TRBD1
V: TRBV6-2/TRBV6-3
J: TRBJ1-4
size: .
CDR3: CASSYPPQGREEKLFF
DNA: TGTGCCAGCAGTTATCCCCCACAGGGGAGGGAAGAAAAACTGTTTTTT

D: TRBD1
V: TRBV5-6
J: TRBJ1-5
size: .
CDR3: CASRQGPYSNQPQHF
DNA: TGTGCCAGCCGACAGGGGCCGTATAGCAATCAGCCCCAGCATTTT

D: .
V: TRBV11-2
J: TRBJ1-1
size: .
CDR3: CASSLDANRVVAFF
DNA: TGTGCCAGCAGCTTAGATGCCAACAGGGTAGTGGCTTTCTTT

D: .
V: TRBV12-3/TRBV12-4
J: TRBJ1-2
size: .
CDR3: CASIAEGGNYGYTF
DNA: TGTGCCAGCATCGCGGAGGGGGGCAACTATGGCTACACCTTC

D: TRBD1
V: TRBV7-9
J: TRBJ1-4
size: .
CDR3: CASSFGQGGIGKLFF
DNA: TGTGCCAGCAGCTTCGGACAGGGGGGGATCGGAAAACTGTTTTTT

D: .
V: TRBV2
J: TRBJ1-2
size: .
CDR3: CASTLEGGYGYTF
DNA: TGTGCCAGCACTTTAGAGGGTGGCTATGGCTACACCTTC

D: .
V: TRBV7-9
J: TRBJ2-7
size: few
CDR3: CASSLFKSSYEQYF
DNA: TGTGCCAGCAGCTTATTCAAGAGCTCCTACGAGCAGTACTTC

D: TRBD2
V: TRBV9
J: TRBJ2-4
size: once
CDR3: CASSGSGASGDIQYF
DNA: TGTGCCAGCAGCGGAAGCGGGGCGTCGGGAGACATTCAGTACTTC

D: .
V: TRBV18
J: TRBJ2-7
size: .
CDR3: CASSPGTATYEQYF
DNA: TGTGCCAGCTCACCGGGGACGGCTACCTACGAGCAGTACTTC

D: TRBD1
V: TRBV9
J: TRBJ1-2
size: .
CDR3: CASSVTGERGYTF
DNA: TGTGCCAGCAGCGTAACAGGGGAGAGGGGCTACACCTTC

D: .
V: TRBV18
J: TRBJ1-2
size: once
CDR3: CASSPERLHGYTF
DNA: TGTGCCAGCTCCCCGGAGCGGCTCCATGGCTACACCTTC

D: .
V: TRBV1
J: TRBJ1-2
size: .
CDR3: CTSSLEIGQGADQGYTF
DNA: TGCACCAGCAGCCTCGAAATTGGACAGGGGGCAGATCAAGGCTACACCTTC

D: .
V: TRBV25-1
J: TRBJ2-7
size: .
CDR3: CASSEFGSYEQYF
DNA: TGTGCCAGCAGTGAATTCGGCTCCTACGAGCAGTACTTC

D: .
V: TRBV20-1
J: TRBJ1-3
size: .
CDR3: CSATDTSGNTIYF
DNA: TGCAGTGCTACCGACACCTCTGGAAACACCATATATTTT